This passage covers 5 T cell receptor beta chains from one sample sequenced in a study of graft-versus-host responses after intestinal transplantation. Assay used: immunoSEQ multiplex PCR; TCRdb lists only in-frame clones, some missing. The top ten clones hold roughly 1.5% of a sample with some 62,000 clones, approximately 91% of them seen once. These receptors have no known antigen. The specimen was unstimulated CD8+ T cells sorted from spleen or lymph node cells, collected before transplant. These receptors came from a human donor who was the organ donor for an intestinal transplant.

This sequence joins TRBV9 and TRBJ2-3, with 9 positions matching TRBD2. There are 16 residues in the CDR3. The junction had 7 bases not matched to a gene; V was cut back by 2 bases and J by 3 bases. Germline CDR1 reads SGDLS; CDR2 reads YYNGEE. The CDR3 nucleotides are TGTGCCAGCAGCGTGCGGGAGGGCCTAGGGACAGATACGCAGTATTTT. It translates to CASSVREGLGTDTQYF.

The chain joins TRBV7-3 to TRBJ2-1; D possibly corresponds to TRBD2 (6 bases). V lost 2 bases to trimming and J lost 15 bases, with 11 bases between them. The length of the CDR3 is 11 residues. CDR1 is SGHTA and CDR2 is FQGTGA in the germline V gene. CDR3 coding DNA: TGTGCCAGCAGCTTACGCGGGGTCCGGTTCTTC. Translated, it gives CASSLRGVRFF.

This clone has only one observation. Other DNA sequences of this sample code for an identical CDR3. The chain recombines TRBV5-4 with TRBJ2-1; 14 nucleotides align to TRBD2. The germline V gene has CDR1 SGHNT and CDR2 YYREEE (reference sequence). The ends lost 2 bases at V and 6 bases at J; junction bases unmatched: 1. This CDR3 has 15 amino acids. CDR3 sequence (DNA): TGTGCCAGCAGCTTTGGACTAGCGGGAGGCAATGAGCAGTTCTTC. It yields the protein CASSFGLAGGNEQFF.

This clone was counted a single time. The J gene is TRBJ1-2, the V gene TRBV9, with 12 bases identical to TRBD1. Germline V gene sequence: CDR1 SGDLS, CDR2 YYNGEE. V shed 3 bases, J shed 4 bases, and the junction held 10 bases outside the gene matches. The CDR3 extends over 17 amino acids. In DNA, the CDR3 is TGTGCCAGCAGCGGGCTTACCGGGACAGGGGGCTTCTATGGCTACACCTTC. This sequence encodes CASSGLTGTGGFYGYTF.

The V gene is TRBV9, the J gene TRBJ1-3; 7 bases match TRBD1. The CDR3 has 16 residues. Trimming at V came to 3 bases and at J to 8 bases, leaving 14 bases not matched to a gene. Germline CDR1 SGDLS, CDR2 YYNGEE. In DNA, the CDR3 is TGTGCCAGCAGCGGACCGGGACAGCTCCCTGCGGACACCATATATTTT. It codes for CASSGPGQLPADTIYF.